This TCR beta chain was identified in a study of human T cells and chemical hapten exposure. Whole-study context: Subjects had 2% DPC placed on about 2 cm by about 2 cm of upper inner arm skin for sensitization.

The time point here: patch test 1, 2 weeks after DPC sensitization. Stated treatment: therapeutic diphenylcyclopropenone sensitization with weekly scalp DPC. This clonotype was seen at least ten times. TCRdb fed the RACE reads into MiXCR, producing one record per CDR3 protein. Altogether roughly 120,000 distinct CDR3 sequences are present, roughly an eighth being singletons, with the ten largest covering around 1.5%. This receptor was obtained from a woman aged 50 to 60 with alopecia areata. Some clones in this sample may be carry-over from other donors' samples. This sample comprised whole blood, obtained in connection with sensitization to the hapten diphenylcyclopropenone (DPC).

CDR3 protein: CASSFIEGAGELFF. Here the CDR3 DNA reads TGTGCCAGCAGCTTTATAGAGGGAGCCGGGGAGCTGTTTTTT. The chain recombines TRBV7-2 with TRBJ2-2, with D tentatively TRBD2 (5 bases). CDR3 length: 14 amino acids. Deletions cut 3 bases from V and 6 bases from J, with 11 bases between. Germline V gene data show CDR1 as SGHTA and CDR2 as FQGNSA.